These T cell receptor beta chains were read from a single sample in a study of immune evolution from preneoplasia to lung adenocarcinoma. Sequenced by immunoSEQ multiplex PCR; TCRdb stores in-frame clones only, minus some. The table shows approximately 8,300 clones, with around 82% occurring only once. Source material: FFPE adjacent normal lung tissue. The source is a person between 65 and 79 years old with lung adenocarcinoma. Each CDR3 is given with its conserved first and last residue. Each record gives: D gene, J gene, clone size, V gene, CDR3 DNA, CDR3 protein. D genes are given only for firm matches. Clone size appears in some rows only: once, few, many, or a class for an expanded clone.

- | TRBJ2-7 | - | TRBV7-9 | TGTGCCAGCAGCTTAAATGAGGAAGGGCAGTACTTC | CASSLNEEGQYF
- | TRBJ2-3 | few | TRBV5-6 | TGTGCCAGCAGCTTGGGGCCCAGGTCCACAGATACGCAGTATTTT | CASSLGPRSTDTQYF
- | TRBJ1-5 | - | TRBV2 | TGTGCCAGCAGTTGGGGCAGCGATCAGCCCCAGCATTTT | CASSWGSDQPQHF
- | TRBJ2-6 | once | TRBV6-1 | TGTGCCACCAAACCAGTAGCTGGGGCCAACGTCCTGACTTTC | CATKPVAGANVLTF
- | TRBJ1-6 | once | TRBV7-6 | TGTGCCAGCAGCCCGGTTAATTCACCCCTCCACTTT | CASSPVNSPLHF
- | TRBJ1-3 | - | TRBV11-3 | TGTGCCAGCAGCCTGGGGGACTTCTCTGGAAACACCATATATTTT | CASSLGDFSGNTIYF
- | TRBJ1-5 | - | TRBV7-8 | TGTGCCAGCAGCCCACCCTCGGCGGGATCGTTTAATCAGCCCCAGCATTTT | CASSPPSAGSFNQPQHF
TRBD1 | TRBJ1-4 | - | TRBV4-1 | TGCGCCAGCAGCCAAGAAGGGACAGGGGGAAGGGAAAAACTGTTTTTT | CASSQEGTGGREKLFF
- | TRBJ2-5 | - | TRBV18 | TGTGCCAGCTCACCAGGGTTTCAAGAGACCCAGTACTTC | CASSPGFQETQYF
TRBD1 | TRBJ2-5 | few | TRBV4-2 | TGTGCCAGCAGCCAAGTAGGACAGGGCCAAGAGACCCAGTACTTC | CASSQVGQGQETQYF
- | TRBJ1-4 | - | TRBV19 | TGTGCCAGTAGTCCCACCGGGGCTAAGGTGGAACTGTTTTTT | CASSPTGAKVELFF
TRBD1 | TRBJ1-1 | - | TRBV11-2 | TGTGCCAGCAGCCAGGGGGCCTCGCCGAACACTGAAGCTTTCTTT | CASSQGASPNTEAFF
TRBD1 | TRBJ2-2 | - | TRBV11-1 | TGTGCCAGCAGCTCGGACAGGGAGTACACCGGGGAGCTGTTTTTT | CASSSDREYTGELFF
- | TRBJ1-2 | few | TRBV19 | TGTGCCAGTGGGGACGGGCTCTATGGCTACACCTTC | CASGDGLYGYTF
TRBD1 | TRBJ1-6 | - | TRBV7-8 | TGTGCCAGCAGCTTAGGACAGGGGGCAAATTCACCCCTCCACTTT | CASSLGQGANSPLHF
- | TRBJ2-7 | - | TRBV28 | TGTGCCAGCGACAGTGACACCTACGAGCAGTACTTC | CASDSDTYEQYF
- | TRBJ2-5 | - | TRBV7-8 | TGTGCCAGCAGCTCAGAGGGGACCCAGTACTTC | CASSSEGTQYF
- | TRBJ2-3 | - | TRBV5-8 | TGTGCCAGCATCCCGCGGACCAGCACAGATACGCAGTATTTT | CASIPRTSTDTQYF
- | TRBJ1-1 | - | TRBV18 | TGTGCCAGCTCGGTAAAAATGAACACTGAAGCTTTCTTT | CASSVKMNTEAFF
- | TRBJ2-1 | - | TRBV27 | TGTGCCAGCAGTTTATCGTGGGTTGGTTTCAATGAGCAGTTCTTC | CASSLSWVGFNEQFF
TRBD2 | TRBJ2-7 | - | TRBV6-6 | TGTGCCAGCAGTGACTTACTAGCGGGCTACGAGCAGTACTTC | CASSDLLAGYEQYF
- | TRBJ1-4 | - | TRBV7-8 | TGTGCCAGCAGCTCCCACGGCAATGAAAAACTGTTTTTT | CASSSHGNEKLFF
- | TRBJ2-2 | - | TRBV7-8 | TGTGCCAGCAGCCCCCCAGCTGGCACCGGGGAGCTGTTTTTT | CASSPPAGTGELFF
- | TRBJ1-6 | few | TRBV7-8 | TGTGCCAGCAGCTTTGGGGGGTATAATTCACCCCTCCACTTT | CASSFGGYNSPLHF
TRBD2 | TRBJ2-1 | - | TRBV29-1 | TGCAGCGTTGATGGCGGGGGGGCCGGTGAGCAGTTCTTC | CSVDGGGAGEQFF
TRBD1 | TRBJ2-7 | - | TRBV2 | TGTGCCAGCAAACCGGGACAGGGGGCCTCCTACGAGCAGTACTTC | CASKPGQGASYEQYF
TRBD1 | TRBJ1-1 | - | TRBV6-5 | TGTGCCAGCAGTTACCCAGCAGGGGGGACTGAAGCTTTCTTT | CASSYPAGGTEAFF
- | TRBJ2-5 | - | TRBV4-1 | TGCGCCAGCAGCCAAGTCCACCCCCCAGTGCAAGAGACCCAGTACTTC | CASSQVHPPVQETQYF
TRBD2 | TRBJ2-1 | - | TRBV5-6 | TGTGCCAGCAGCTTGCGGGCTAGCGGGAGCTCCTACAATGAGCAGTTCTTC | CASSLRASGSSYNEQFF
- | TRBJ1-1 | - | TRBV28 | TGTGCCAGCAGTCCCCACACAGTGAACACTGAAGCTTTCTTT | CASSPHTVNTEAFF